This T cell receptor (beta chain) was identified during a study of T cell responses to AZD1222 COVID-19 vaccine. The assay was immunoSEQ multiplex PCR, and TCRdb's table has in-frame clones only and misses some. Of fewer than 150,000 clones listed, 70% to 90% are singletons. The CDR3 consists of 13 residues. The germline CDR1 and CDR2 sequences are LNHDA and SQIVND (reference sequence). V shed 5 bases and J shed 10 bases, with 17 bases lying between them. The receptor was isolated from an adult in good health. The chain joins TRBV19 to TRBJ1-1; tentatively, D is TRBD1 (6 bases). This material consisted of peripheral blood, taken on day 0 of AZD1222 vaccination. The CDR3 loop is CASSDQGFRGAFF. The CDR3, as DNA: TGTGCCAGTAGTGACCAGGGGTTCAGGGGAGCTTTCTTT. The whole variable domain, remainder taken from reference TRBV19 and TRBJ1-1, is DGGITQSPKYLFRKEGQNVTLSCEQNLNHDAMYWYRQDPGQGLRLIYYSQIVNDFQKGDIAEGYSVSREKKESFPLTVTSAQKNPTAFYLCASSDQGFRGAFFGQGTRLTVV.